This T cell receptor beta chain originates from a study of blood T cell repertoires in COVID-19. At the level of the study: T cells, B-cell-depleted T cells, or PBMCs supplied cDNA or gDNA.

This clone occurred a few times. The ends were cut back, 4 bases at V and 0 bases at J, with 12 bases in the middle. The CDR3 has 15 residues. From germline, CDR1 is MNHEY and CDR2 SVGEGT. As processed by the authors: Scientists estimated how many nucleated cells there were by amplifying reference gene primers. Sequencing was performed with immunoSEQ multiplex PCR; in TCRdb, only in-frame clones are kept and a portion is missing. The DNA gave D and trimming, while V, J and clone size come from that table. The top ten clones hold roughly 10% of a sample with about 64,000 clones, around 80% of them seen once.

Sequenced material: peripheral blood. The chain carries TRBV6-2 or TRBV6-3 and TRBJ1-1, with D perhaps TRBD1 (5 bases). This receptor was obtained from a human donor in a cohort sampled during active COVID-19. The CDR3 region has the DNA TGTGCCAGCAGTTCTCCGACAGCTCTGAACACTGAAGCTTTCTTT. It translates to CASSSPTALNTEAFF.